This paragraph covers one T cell receptor beta chain sequence. The antigen is undetermined. Other nucleotide sequences in the sample specify the same CDR3. This entry is derived from a study of shared clonotypes between healthy human individuals. Study at large: CD4 naive and memory got three plates each, CD8 naive two, CD8 memory one.

Splitting of CD4+ cells produced CD45RA+ naive and CD45RA-negative memory subsets. Points from the study as a whole: Non-shared clonotypes had lower generation probabilities than those shared by all four donors.

This CDR3 has 13 amino acids. Trimming took 1 base from V and 4 from J, leaving 7 bases between them. Germline lookup yields CDR1 SGHTA and CDR2 FQGTGA. The assay was immunoSEQ multiplex PCR, and TCRdb's table has in-frame clones only and misses some. The sample carries 2,500,000 or so clones, 80% to 95% recorded once. The sample comprised naive CD4+ T cells from PBMCs. As for subset: CD45RA+ positively selected. This chain uses TRBV7-3 with TRBJ1-1; D is unclear. The receptor comes from a man between 18 and 35 years old in good health. Some clones in this sample may be carry-over from other donors' samples. The CDR3: CASSLMRGTEAFF. For the CDR3, the DNA is TGTGCCAGCAGCTTAATGCGTGGCACTGAAGCTTTCTTT.